Presented here are 6 T cell receptor beta chains from one specimen sequenced in a study of blood T cell repertoires in COVID-19. Only in-frame clones appear in the TCRdb table, and some are missing; sequencing was by immunoSEQ multiplex PCR. The top ten hold around 13% of the sample, which has around 100,000 clones, about 83% seen once. The source material was peripheral blood. These receptors were collected from a human donor in a cohort sampled during active COVID-19.

The V and J genes are TRBV5-1 and TRBJ1-1, with a weak D call TRBD1 (6 bases). This CDR3 is 11 amino acids long. Germline-derived CDR1 and CDR2 are SGHRS and YFSETQ. The ends were cut back, 0 bases at V and 14 bases at J, with 11 bases in the middle. In DNA form, the CDR3 reads TGCGCCAGCAGCTTGGGACAGGCCTTCTTCTTT. It specifies CASSLGQAFFF.

The rearrangement uses TRBV7-2 and TRBJ2-3; weak D call: TRBD2 (7 bases). This CDR3 has 15 residues. V lost 1 base and J 1 base, leaving 9 bases between the germline ends. In germline, CDR1 is SGHTA, CDR2 FQGNSA. The CDR3 loop reads CASSLDGGRTDTQYF. CDR3 DNA: TGTGCCAGCAGCTTAGACGGGGGGCGCACAGATACGCAGTATTTT. Full variable domain (remainder filled in from reference TRBV7-2 and TRBJ2-3): GAGVSQSPSNKVTEKGKDVELRCDPISGHTALYWYRQSLGQGLEFLIYFQGNSAPDKSGLPSDRFSAERTGGSVSTLTIQRTQQEDSAVYLCASSLDGGRTDTQYFGPGTRLTVL.

This chain uses TRBV6-5 with TRBJ2-5, with a tentative D call TRBD1 (5 bases). The length of the CDR3 is 14 residues. V was trimmed by 7 bases and J by 3 bases, leaving 15 bases between them. Germline V gene sequence: CDR1 MNHEY, CDR2 SVGAGI. The CDR3 DNA follows: TGTGCCAGCATCGCATTACCCAGGGAAGAGACCCAGTACTTC. It codes for CASIALPREETQYF.

The chain links TRBV29-1 to TRBJ1-5; D remains ambiguous. The CDR3 extends over 12 amino acids. The germline gives CDR1 SQVTM, CDR2 ANQGSEA. V gave up 4 bases and J gave up 2 bases, with 6 bases separating them. The CDR3 region is CSVGQGNQPQHF. The CDR3 bases are TGCAGCGTTGGACAAGGCAATCAGCCCCAGCATTTT.

The chain employs TRBV6-1 and TRBJ2-7; 9 nucleotides agree with TRBD1. The CDR3 consists of 13 residues. Germline CDR1 is MNHNS and CDR2 is SASEGT. V gave up 6 bases and J gave up 4 bases; unmatched junction bases: 4. CDR3 sequence reads: CASRRDRVYEQYF. The CDR3 nucleotides read TGTGCCAGCAGAAGGGACAGGGTATACGAGCAGTACTTC.

This clone was recorded only once. The genes are TRBV5-4 and TRBJ2-5, with D perhaps TRBD1 (6 bases). Germline CDR1 and CDR2: SGHNT and YYREEE (reference sequence). The V gene lost 4 bases and the J gene lost 5 bases, with 9 bases spanning the gap. The CDR3 has 12 amino acids. In DNA form, the CDR3 reads TGTGCCAGCAGCCTAGACAGGGAGACCCAGTACTTC. Amino acid sequence: CASSLDRETQYF. The whole variable domain, filled in from reference TRBV5-4 and TRBJ2-5, reads ETGVTQSPTHLIKTRGQQVTLRCSSQSGHNTVSWYQQALGQGPQFIFQYYREEENGRGNFPPRFSGLQFPNYSSELNVNALELDDSALYLCASSLDRETQYFGPGTRLLVL.